Listed below are T cell receptor beta chains from one sample, sequenced in a study of post-analysis software for immune sequencing data. TCRdb called the PCR reads again in MiXCR, with one record for every CDR3 protein. The table has approximately 570,000 distinct CDR3 sequences, about 40% seen once. The source material was blood. The receptors here all came from a girl under 18 with multiple sclerosis. Both conserved end residues are part of each CDR3. D genes are given only for firm matches. Not every row has a clone size; where given, it reads once, few, many or a size class.

J,V,size,D,DNA,CDR3
TRBJ2-1,TRBV6-5,few,TRBD2,TGTGCCAGCAGGACTAGCGGGGCCCTATCCTACAATGAGCAGTTCTTC,CASRTSGALSYNEQFF
TRBJ2-5,TRBV20-1,few,NA,TGCAGGGCTAGAAGTGGGGGGGAGACCCAGTACTTC,CRARSGGETQYF
TRBJ1-1,TRBV25-1,NA,NA,TGTGCCAGCAGTGGGGCAGGAGACATGAACACTGAAGCTTTCTTT,CASSGAGDMNTEAFF
TRBJ2-1,TRBV4-2,many,TRBD2,TGTGCCAGCAGCCAAGGAATGGCTAGCGGGGCCGATGAGCAGTTCTTC,CASSQGMASGADEQFF
TRBJ2-7,TRBV12-3/TRBV12-4,few,TRBD1,TGTGCCAGCAGTCCTCGTGGACAGGGGCTTCGGGAGCAGTACTTC,CASSPRGQGLREQYF
TRBJ2-3,TRBV12-3/TRBV12-4,once,NA,TGTACCAGCAGCCAACAGGTGGCCACAGATACGCAGTATTTT,CTSSQQVATDTQYF
TRBJ2-7,TRBV5-1,NA,TRBD1,TGCGCCAGCAGCCGCCGGGACAGCTACGAGCAGTACTTC,CASSRRDSYEQYF
TRBJ2-1,TRBV29-1,NA,NA,TGCAGCGTCGGGGCCTCCTACAATGAGCAGTTCTTC,CSVGASYNEQFF
TRBJ2-7,TRBV7-9,NA,NA,TGTGCCGGCAGCGCTCGCTCGGACCTAGTCTCCTACGGGCAGTACTTC,CAGSARSDLVSYGQYF
TRBJ2-1,TRBV5-1,NA,NA,TGCGCCAGCAGCGGAGACTTGCCCCGCGGTGAGCAGTTCTTC,CASSGDLPRGEQFF
TRBJ2-2,TRBV2,NA,NA,TGTGCCAGCGGGGGGCGGACCAACACCGGGGAGCGGTTTTTT,CASGGRTNTGERFF
TRBJ2-1,TRBV5-1,NA,TRBD1,TGCGCCAGCAGCTTGGACAGGGGCGAAAATGAGCAGTTCTTC,CASSLDRGENEQFF
TRBJ1-4,TRBV9,NA,NA,TGTGCCAGCAGCGTAGAAGGTCTAAATGAAAAACTGTTTTTT,CASSVEGLNEKLFF
TRBJ2-1,TRBV5-1,NA,TRBD2,TGCGCCAGCAGCCCAAGACTAGCGGCTCAACGGGAGCAGTTCTTC,CASSPRLAAQREQFF
TRBJ2-3,TRBV15,once,NA,TGTGCCACCAGCAGAGCCAGGGCCGAGGATACGCAGTATTTT,CATSRARAEDTQYF
TRBJ2-1,TRBV12-3/TRBV12-4,NA,NA,TGTGCCAGCAGTTTAGAGTCCCGTTACTACAATGAGCAGTTCTTC,CASSLESRYYNEQFF
TRBJ2-1,TRBV18,few,TRBD1,TGTGCCAGCTCGGCCGGGACAGGGGAGGGAAATGAGCAGTTCTTC,CASSAGTGEGNEQFF
TRBJ1-1,TRBV29-1,NA,TRBD1,TGCAGCGTTGTGAAGGGGACAGGAAACACTGAAGCTTTCTTT,CSVVKGTGNTEAFF
TRBJ2-5,TRBV7-3,NA,NA,TGTGCCAGCAGCTTAGAGGTCCAAGAGACCCAGTACTTC,CASSLEVQETQYF
TRBJ1-2,TRBV7-9,NA,NA,TGTGCCAGCAGCTCTACTGGGATAGATGGCTACACCTTC,CASSSTGIDGYTF
TRBJ1-2,TRBV24-1,NA,NA,TGTGCCACCAGTCCTGCTGCTAACTATGGCTACACCTTC,CATSPAANYGYTF
TRBJ2-5,TRBV14,few,NA,TGTGCCAGCAGCCAATCATTGTCCGAGACCCAGTACTTC,CASSQSLSETQYF
TRBJ2-2,TRBV7-2,NA,TRBD1,TGTGCCAGCAGCTTAGAGGGGGCACCCACCGGGGAGCTGTTTTTT,CASSLEGAPTGELFF
TRBJ1-2,TRBV20-1,NA,NA,TGCAGTGCTCCCGCAGGGGATGGGTATGGCTACACCTTC,CSAPAGDGYGYTF
TRBJ1-5,TRBV12-3/TRBV12-4,few,NA,TGTGCCAGCAGGTCTGCAGGGTCGGGTCAGCCCCAGCATTTT,CASRSAGSGQPQHF
TRBJ1-1,TRBV12-3/TRBV12-4,NA,NA,TGTGCCATCAAACAGAACACTGAAGCTTTCTTT,CAIKQNTEAFF
TRBJ2-4,TRBV30,NA,NA,TGTGCCTGGAGTGTACAGCAGCACCAGTACTTC,CAWSVQQHQYF
TRBJ2-1,TRBV6-2/TRBV6-3,NA,TRBD2,TGTGCCAGCAGTTACTCAGCTCGGTTGGGCCTAGCGGAGTTCACATCCTCCTACAATGAGCAGTTCTTC,CASSYSARLGLAEFTSSYNEQFF
TRBJ2-7,TRBV11-3,once,TRBD1,TGTGCCAGCAGCCCCTTCCAGGGGGCGTACGAGCAGTACTTC,CASSPFQGAYEQYF
TRBJ2-7,TRBV11-2,NA,NA,TGTGCCAGCAGCTTCCCCGACACCTACGAGCAGTACTTC,CASSFPDTYEQYF
TRBJ2-5,TRBV5-6,NA,NA,TGTGCCAGCAGCTTGGCAGACTACCAAGAGACCCAGTACTTC,CASSLADYQETQYF
TRBJ1-1,TRBV29-1,few,TRBD1,TGCAGCGCTGAGGACAGGGGGCTGAACACTGAAGCTTTCTTT,CSAEDRGLNTEAFF
TRBJ2-3,TRBV6-6,many,NA,TGTGCCAGCAGTTACCGAGATACGCAGTATTTT,CASSYRDTQYF
TRBJ2-2,TRBV5-5,NA,TRBD2,TGTGCCAGCAGCTATTTACCTAAGCGGGGGGCAAACACCGGGGAGCTGTTTTTT,CASSYLPKRGANTGELFF
TRBJ2-3,TRBV7-2,NA,NA,TGTGCCAGCAGCCCCGCGGTCAGCACAGATATGCAGTATTTT,CASSPAVSTDMQYF
TRBJ2-5,TRBV7-2,NA,TRBD1,TGTGCCAGCAGCTACGGACAGGGGGAAGAGACCCAGTACTTC,CASSYGQGEETQYF
TRBJ2-7,TRBV7-8,NA,NA,TGTGCCAGCAGCATCTATTGGACATCCTACGAGCAGTACTTC,CASSIYWTSYEQYF
TRBJ2-1,TRBV5-1,NA,TRBD2,TGCGCCAGCAGCTCGTTCACTAGCGGGAGAGACTATGAGCAGTTCTTC,CASSSFTSGRDYEQFF
TRBJ1-2,TRBV12-3/TRBV12-4,few,TRBD1,TGTGCCAGCAGTAAGGGACAGGGACTTGGTGGCTACACCTTC,CASSKGQGLGGYTF
TRBJ2-7,TRBV29-1,NA,NA,TGCAGCGTCGCGAGTAACAGGAAGGTCGGCTACGAGCAGTACTTC,CSVASNRKVGYEQYF
TRBJ2-3,TRBV4-1,NA,TRBD2,TGCGCCAGCAGCCAAGAGGGGGGGAGTACGCAGTATTTT,CASSQEGGSTQYF
TRBJ2-3,TRBV5-1,NA,TRBD2,TGCGCCAGCACGGGCAGCGGGGGGGTTACAGATACGCAGTATTTT,CASTGSGGVTDTQYF
TRBJ1-5,TRBV18,NA,NA,TGTGCCAGCTCTAATATTAAGGGCGGCGGTACCCAGCCCCAGCATTTT,CASSNIKGGGTQPQHF
TRBJ2-1,TRBV6-2/TRBV6-3,NA,TRBD2,TGTGCCAGCAGTTACTGGGGACTACATCACTCCTACAATGAGCAGTTCTTC,CASSYWGLHHSYNEQFF
TRBJ2-7,TRBV2,NA,NA,TGTGCCAGCAGGACCTACGAGCAGTACTTC,CASRTYEQYF
TRBJ1-1,TRBV6-5,once,TRBD1,TGTGCCAGCAGTTACGGGACAGGGTTCACTGAAGCTTTCTTT,CASSYGTGFTEAFF
TRBJ2-1,TRBV20-1,NA,NA,TGCAGTGCTAGCCGGGCCGCAACAAGAGAGCAGTTCTTC,CSASRAATREQFF
TRBJ2-6,TRBV2,NA,NA,TGTGCCAGCACAGGGCCCCGCTACTCTGGGGCCAACGTCCGGACTTTC,CASTGPRYSGANVRTF
TRBJ2-7,TRBV12-3/TRBV12-4,few,TRBD1,TGTGCCAGCAGTTTAGATCGCAGGGGGCGCGAGCAGTACTTC,CASSLDRRGREQYF
TRBJ2-1,TRBV20-1,NA,NA,TGCAGTGTTCAACTTTTATACAATGAGCGGTTCTTC,CSVQLLYNERFF
TRBJ2-5,TRBV12-3/TRBV12-4,few,NA,TGTAACAGCACCGGGGCCAACAAAGAGACCCAGTACTTC,CNSTGANKETQYF